The 18 T cell receptor beta chains below all came from one sample that was sequenced in a study of T cell responses to AZD1222 COVID-19 vaccine (dated by TCRdb to the early 2020s). Sample time point, as interpreted from the label and publication: about 28 days (+/-7) after the second vaccine dose. Receptors were amplified or captured by the immunoSEQ multiplex PCR assay. TCRdb took this table from immuneACCESS and kept in-frame rearrangements with V and J called. Such tables lack part of the clones; where checked against another copy, unresolved V genes explain under half of the gap, and the rest is unexplained. The sample has about 130,000 clones on record, around 93% of them singletons. The ten largest clones represent roughly 7.1% of the sample. The source was peripheral blood, collected 28 days after the second AZD1222 dose. Receptor source: an adult who received the AZD1222 COVID-19 vaccine.

This chain joins TRBV4-2 and TRBJ2-1; 10 positions match TRBD2. The junction had 12 bases not matched to a gene; V was cut back by 4 bases and J by 9 bases. This CDR3 comprises 16 residues. CDR1 and CDR2 (germline): LGHNA, YNFKEQ. The CDR3 nucleotides are TGTGCCAGCAGCCCCCCCCGAGCGGGGGGGCCGGGTGAGCAGTTCTTC. This sequence encodes CASSPPRAGGPGEQFF.

A remark on this clone: Other DNA sequences of this sample code for an identical CDR3. The chain joins TRBV6-2 or TRBV6-3 to TRBJ1-2, with D uncertain. This CDR3 has 12 amino acids. V was clipped by 4 bases and J by 2 bases, with 5 bases between them. The V gene's germline CDR1 is MNHEY and CDR2 SVGEGT. CDR3 sequence (DNA): TGTGCCAGCAGTTTGGGAAACTATGGCTACACCTTC. Amino acids: CASSLGNYGYTF.

The chain is built from TRBV19 and TRBJ1-5, with D uncertain. With 10 bases removed from V and 0 bases from J, the gap between germline ends came to 16 bases. The CDR3 covers 15 residues. CDR1 and CDR2 from the germline V gene are LNHDA and SQIVND (reference sequence). This CDR3 reads CATNVGVYSNQPQHF. The CDR3 bases are TGTGCCACTAACGTGGGTGTTTATAGCAATCAGCCCCAGCATTTT.

V is TRBV13 and J is TRBJ2-1, with D tentatively TRBD2 (6 bases). The germline gives CDR1 PRHDT, CDR2 FYEKMQ (reference sequence). This CDR3 is 13 amino acids long. V was clipped by 1 base and J by 9 bases, with 10 bases between them. The CDR3 DNA sequence: TGTGCCAGCAGCTTAGTCCAGGAGGGTGAGCAGTTCTTC. Encoded protein: CASSLVQEGEQFF. Based on the CDR3 plus reference TRBV13 and TRBJ2-1, the full variable domain is AAGVIQSPRHLIKEKRETATLKCYPIPRHDTVYWYQQGPGQDPQFLISFYEKMQSDKGSIPDRFSAQQFSDYHSELNMSSLELGDSALYFCASSLVQEGEQFFGPGTRLTVL.

The chain links TRBV6-5 to TRBJ2-2, with 11 bases that match TRBD2. The J segment lost 7 bases and the V segment lost 6 bases, leaving 4 bases of the junction unmatched. CDR1 MNHEY and CDR2 SVGAGI come from the germline V gene. The CDR3 length is 14 residues. The CDR3 nucleotides are TGTGCCAGCAGACTAGCGGGGGCGGGCGGGGAGCTGTTTTTT. Encoded protein: CASRLAGAGGELFF.

This clone appeared a single time. The gene calls are TRBV9 and TRBJ1-1, with TRBD1 as a possible D gene (6 bases). In germline, CDR1 is SGDLS, CDR2 YYNGEE. The CDR3 contains 15 residues. V lost 4 bases, J lost 11 bases, and 24 bases lay in between. The DNA for the CDR3 is TGTGCCAGCAGCAAAGGGTACAGGGAAGAGTCTGTGGCTTTCTTT. It yields the protein CASSKGYREESVAFF.

In this sample, this clone turned up once. The chain is built from TRBV7-2 and TRBJ1-1, with D possibly being TRBD1 (5 bases). The CDR3 spans 16 residues. The germline CDR1 and CDR2 sequences are SGHTA and FQGNSA. V dropped 2 bases and J dropped 2 bases, with 15 bases sitting between them. The CDR3 bases are TGTGCCAGCAGCTTACTACTAACGACAGTTAACACTGAAGCTTTCTTT. Translated: CASSLLLTTVNTEAFF.

This clone appeared once. V is TRBV29-1 and J is TRBJ2-2; the D is unclear. The V and J ends lost 4 bases and 6 bases respectively, with 12 bases between them. This CDR3 spans 13 amino acids. CDR1 and CDR2 (germline): SQVTM, ANQGSEA. CDR3 coding DNA: TGCAGCGTTGGTCACAGCCGATCCGGGGAGCTGTTTTTT. As protein: CSVGHSRSGELFF.

The chain employs TRBV4-3 and TRBJ2-1, with D perhaps TRBD1 (6 bases). The germline V gene has CDR1 LGHNA and CDR2 YSLEER. The CDR3 totals 16 residues. Trimming removed 0 bases from V and 8 bases from J, with 17 bases in between. CDR3: CASSQEGGTGSYEQFF. The CDR3 bases are TGCGCCAGCAGCCAAGAAGGAGGAACAGGGTCGTATGAGCAGTTCTTC.

This clone was counted once. V gene TRBV12-3 or TRBV12-4 combines with J gene TRBJ2-7; D remains ambiguous. V was trimmed by 1 base and J by 6 bases, leaving 10 bases between them. The CDR3 is 13 amino acids. The CDR3 loop reads CASSLDSVAEQYF. Here the CDR3 DNA reads TGTGCCAGCAGTTTAGACTCGGTGGCCGAGCAGTACTTC.

The rearrangement links TRBV15 to TRBJ1-1; perhaps TRBD1 as D (5 bases). CDR1 is LNHNV, CDR2 YYDKDF, per germline (reference sequence). Trimming cost V 0 bases and J 1 base, with 9 bases left between them. The CDR3 is 15 residues long. CDR3 sequence: CATSRDGAANTEAFF. The CDR3 DNA reads TGTGCCACCAGCAGAGACGGGGCAGCGAACACTGAAGCTTTCTTT.

The chain combines TRBV27 with TRBJ1-2, with a possible D match to TRBD1 (5 bases). With 5 bases removed from V and 4 bases from J, the gap between germline ends came to 20 bases. The CDR3 spans 16 residues. Germline V gene data show CDR1 as MNHEY and CDR2 as SMNVEV (reference sequence). The CDR3 DNA is TGTGCCAGCAGTGTATTAACCCGGGACGGAATCTATGGCTACACCTTC. It translates to CASSVLTRDGIYGYTF.

This clone was seen a handful of times. V gene TRBV6-1 combines with J gene TRBJ1-5; D may be TRBD1 (5 bases). Trimming removed 3 bases at V and 6 bases at J, with 15 bases between. Germline lookup yields CDR1 MNHNS and CDR2 SASEGT. This CDR3 is built from 15 residues. The CDR3 protein is CASSESAGGVQPQHF. The CDR3 DNA is TGTGCCAGCAGTGAGTCTGCAGGAGGGGTTCAGCCCCAGCATTTT.

The chain uses TRBV5-6 and TRBJ2-7, with D possibly matching TRBD1 (6 bases). This CDR3 has 17 amino acids. Trimming pared 4 bases from V and 1 base from J, leaving 21 bases between. Germline V lookup: CDR1 SGHDT, CDR2 YYEEEE. For the CDR3, the DNA is TGTGCCAGCAGCCCCGGTCTAACAGGGCCCGCTTCCTACGAGCAGTACTTC. Translation: CASSPGLTGPASYEQYF.

The chain has TRBV25-1 and TRBJ1-1, with no clear D. Trimming took off 3 bases at V and 6 bases at J, with 14 bases between the two ends. Germline loops: CDR1 MGHDK, CDR2 SYGVNS. The CDR3 has 14 amino acids. The CDR3 bases are TGTGCCAGCAGTGATGTTCACGCTGGTGCTGAAGCTTTCTTT. Protein sequence: CASSDVHAGAEAFF.

The V call is TRBV5-1, the J call TRBJ1-1; D gene unclear. The germline V gene encodes CDR1 SGHRS and CDR2 YFSETQ. The CDR3 contains 15 residues. Trimming shortened V by 0 bases and J by 0 bases, and 9 bases separated the two germline ends. The CDR3 DNA is TGCGCCAGCAGCTTGGCCGGCAGGATGAACACTGAAGCTTTCTTT. Translating gives CASSLAGRMNTEAFF.

The V gene is TRBV11-2, the J gene TRBJ1-1; D is unresolved. In germline, CDR1 is SGHAT, CDR2 FQNNGV. This CDR3 has 14 amino acids. Deletions cut 5 bases from V and 4 bases from J, with 14 bases between. CDR3 DNA: TGTGCCAGCAGCCATCTTCCCGGTGGCACTGAAGCTTTCTTT. This sequence encodes CASSHLPGGTEAFF.

Only one count was recorded for this clone. V usage is TRBV18 and J usage is TRBJ1-1; unclear D gene. CDR3 size: 14 residues. V lost 2 bases and J 6 bases, leaving 13 bases between the germline ends. Looked up from germline, CDR1 is KGHSH and CDR2 is LQKENI. The CDR3 DNA reads as TGTGCCAGCTCACCATCGATCACCCTATCTGAAGCTTTCTTT. It translates to CASSPSITLSEAFF.